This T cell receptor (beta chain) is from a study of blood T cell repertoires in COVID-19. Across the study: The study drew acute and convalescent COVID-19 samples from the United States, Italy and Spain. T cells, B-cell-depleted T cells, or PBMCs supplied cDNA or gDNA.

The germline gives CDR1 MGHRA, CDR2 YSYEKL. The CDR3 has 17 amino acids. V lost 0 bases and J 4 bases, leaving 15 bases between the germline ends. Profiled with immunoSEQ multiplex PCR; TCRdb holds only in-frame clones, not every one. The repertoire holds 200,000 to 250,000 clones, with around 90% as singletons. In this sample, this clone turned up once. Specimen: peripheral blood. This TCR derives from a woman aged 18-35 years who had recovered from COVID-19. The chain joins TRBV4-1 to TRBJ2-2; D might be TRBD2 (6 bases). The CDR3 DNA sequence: TGCGCCAGCAGCCAAGATCCGGGGGTAAGGGGCACCGGGGAGCTGTTTTTT. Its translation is CASSQDPGVRGTGELFF.